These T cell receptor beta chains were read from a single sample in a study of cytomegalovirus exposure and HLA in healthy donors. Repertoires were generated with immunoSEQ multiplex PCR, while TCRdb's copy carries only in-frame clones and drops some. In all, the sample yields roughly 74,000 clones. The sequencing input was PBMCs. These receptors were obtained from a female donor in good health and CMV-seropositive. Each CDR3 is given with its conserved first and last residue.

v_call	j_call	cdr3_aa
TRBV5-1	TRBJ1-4	CASSFGQENEKLFF
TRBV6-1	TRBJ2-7	CASSEFRVEQYF
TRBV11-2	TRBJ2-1	CASSLSEEYEQFF
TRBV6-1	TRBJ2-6	CASSELSGLNSGANVLTF
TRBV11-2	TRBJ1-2	CASSIWTGEGYGYTF
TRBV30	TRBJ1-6	CAWASTFNSPLHF
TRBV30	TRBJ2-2	CAGSGGTGVSGELFF
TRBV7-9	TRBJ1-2	CASSSYREGYTF
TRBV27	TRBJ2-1	CASSFSSSPRPNEQFF
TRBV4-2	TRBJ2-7	CASSQVDGLAGDEQYF
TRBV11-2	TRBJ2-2	CASSLEAHAGELFF
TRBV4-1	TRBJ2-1	CASSPPSGRAMYEQFF
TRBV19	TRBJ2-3	CASSRQGAYTQYF
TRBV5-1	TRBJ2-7	CASSPAPRTGKTYEQYF
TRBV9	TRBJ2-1	CASSPRLIGGRGGLRNEQFF
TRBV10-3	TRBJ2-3	CAISESGTSGRNDTQYF
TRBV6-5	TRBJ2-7	CASSYVPGDEQYF
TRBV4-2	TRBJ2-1	CASSQEVGAGGGNEQFF
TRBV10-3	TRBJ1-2	CATTSGGLSGYTF
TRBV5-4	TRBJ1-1	CASSGGAGRGGITEAFF
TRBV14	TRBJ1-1	CASSQEGRGSEAFF
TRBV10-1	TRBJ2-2	CASSGATSGGPGELFF
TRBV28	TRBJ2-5	CASSLRGRVFQETQYF
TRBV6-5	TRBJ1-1	CASSYQGYNTEAFF
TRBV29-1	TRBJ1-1	CSAQGNTEAFF
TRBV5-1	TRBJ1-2	CASSETLGTSIIKAKEGYGYTF
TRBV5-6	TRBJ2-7	CASSLPRQTSSYKQYF
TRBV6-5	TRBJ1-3	CASSYSGRLSGNTIYF
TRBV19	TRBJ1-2	CASSRWGQAKGYTF
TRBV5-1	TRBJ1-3	CASSATSGSGNTIYF
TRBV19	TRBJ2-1	CASSRASGRINEQFF
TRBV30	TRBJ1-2	CAWNRGGQGLYGYTF
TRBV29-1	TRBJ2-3	CSVEGRPSAGDTQYF
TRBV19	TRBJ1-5	CASSKVGAGQRYSNQPQHF
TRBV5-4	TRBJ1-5	CASSWGPNQPQHF
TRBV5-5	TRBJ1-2	CASSLTGAYYYGYTF
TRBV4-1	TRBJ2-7	CASSQEGARDSSYEQYF
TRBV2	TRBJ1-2	CASSFGQSSSGYTF
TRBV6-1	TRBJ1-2	CASSEGTGGFYGYTF
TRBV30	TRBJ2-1	CAWSVPTSGGYNEQFF
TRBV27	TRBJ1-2	CASSSRAGGTTNYGYTF
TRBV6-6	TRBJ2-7	CASSYGQGSKPSEQYF
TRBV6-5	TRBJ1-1	CASSLTGRLNTEAFF
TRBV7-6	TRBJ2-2	CASSPGTEPTGELFF
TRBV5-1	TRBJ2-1	CASSWHFHGYGSSYNEQFF